This is a list of T cell receptor beta chains from one sample in a study of blood T cell repertoires in COVID-19. The data were produced by immunoSEQ multiplex PCR, yet TCRdb's version contains in-frame clones alone and is incomplete. The top ten hold about a fifth of the sample, which has approximately 75,000 clones, about 79% seen once. Sequencing used peripheral blood. These receptors came from a woman between 45 and 65 years old with acute or convalescent COVID-19. Each CDR3 is given with its conserved first and last residue. The D gene is left open where the match is weak. Size is omitted from some rows. Given values are once, few, many or a class for expanded clones.

v_gene: TRBV5-1
abundance: NA
d_gene: NA
j_gene: TRBJ1-2
CDR3aa: CASSFDKAYGYTF
CDR3nt: TGCGCCAGCAGCTTTGACAAGGCTTATGGCTACACCTTC

v_gene: TRBV4-3
abundance: few
d_gene: NA
j_gene: TRBJ2-7
CDR3aa: CASSQVGGSYEQYF
CDR3nt: TGCGCCAGCAGCCAAGTTGGGGGGTCCTACGAGCAGTACTTC

v_gene: TRBV15
abundance: NA
d_gene: TRBD1
j_gene: TRBJ2-1
CDR3aa: CATSIDRAIYNEQFF
CDR3nt: TGTGCCACCAGCATAGACAGGGCTATCTACAATGAGCAGTTCTTC

v_gene: TRBV6-4
abundance: NA
d_gene: TRBD2
j_gene: TRBJ2-1
CDR3aa: CASISGESGYNEQFF
CDR3nt: TGTGCCTCCATTAGCGGGGAAAGCGGATACAATGAGCAGTTCTTC

v_gene: TRBV15
abundance: NA
d_gene: NA
j_gene: TRBJ1-6
CDR3aa: CATSRDSTPSATYNSPLHF
CDR3nt: TGTGCCACCAGCAGAGATTCGACGCCCAGCGCAACATATAATTCACCCCTCCACTTT

v_gene: TRBV10-3
abundance: NA
d_gene: TRBD2
j_gene: TRBJ2-5
CDR3aa: CAIAHGLAGQETQYF
CDR3nt: TGTGCCATCGCCCACGGACTAGCGGGACAAGAGACCCAGTACTTC

v_gene: TRBV5-1
abundance: NA
d_gene: NA
j_gene: TRBJ2-7
CDR3aa: CASSSLQGPYEQYF
CDR3nt: TGCGCCAGCAGCTCTTTACAGGGACCCTACGAGCAGTACTTC

v_gene: TRBV28
abundance: NA
d_gene: TRBD1
j_gene: TRBJ1-2
CDR3aa: CASSPSRDRILHGYTF
CDR3nt: TGTGCCAGCAGCCCGTCCCGGGACAGAATACTCCATGGCTACACCTTC

v_gene: TRBV5-8
abundance: few
d_gene: NA
j_gene: TRBJ1-4
CDR3aa: CASRGTQAGKLFF
CDR3nt: TGTGCCAGCAGGGGGACACAAGCTGGAAAACTGTTTTTT

v_gene: TRBV6-4
abundance: once
d_gene: NA
j_gene: TRBJ2-3
CDR3aa: CASREAPGGADTQYF
CDR3nt: TGTGCCAGCAGGGAAGCTCCGGGGGGCGCAGATACGCAGTATTTT

v_gene: TRBV18
abundance: NA
d_gene: TRBD2
j_gene: TRBJ2-7
CDR3aa: CASSQGLDKYEQYF
CDR3nt: TGTGCCAGCTCTCAAGGACTAGACAAGTACGAGCAGTACTTC

v_gene: TRBV5-4
abundance: NA
d_gene: TRBD1
j_gene: TRBJ1-6
CDR3aa: CASSLQTGANSPLHF
CDR3nt: TGTGCCAGCAGCCTACAGACAGGGGCTAATTCACCCCTCCACTTT

v_gene: TRBV28
abundance: NA
d_gene: TRBD1
j_gene: TRBJ2-7
CDR3aa: CASSLRQGASYEQYF
CDR3nt: TGTGCCAGCAGTCTTCGACAGGGGGCTTCCTACGAGCAGTACTTC

v_gene: TRBV7-2
abundance: once
d_gene: NA
j_gene: TRBJ1-6
CDR3aa: CASSLDLGRSPLHF
CDR3nt: TGTGCCAGCAGCTTAGATTTAGGGAGATCACCCCTCCACTTT

v_gene: TRBV5-6
abundance: NA
d_gene: NA
j_gene: TRBJ1-2
CDR3aa: CASSYDRNYGYTF
CDR3nt: TGTGCCAGCAGCTACGACAGAAACTATGGCTACACCTTC

v_gene: TRBV4-3
abundance: NA
d_gene: TRBD2
j_gene: TRBJ2-1
CDR3aa: CASSQKGVLAGAYNEQFF
CDR3nt: TGCGCCAGCAGCCAAAAGGGGGTTCTAGCGGGAGCCTACAATGAGCAGTTCTTC

v_gene: TRBV5-6
abundance: few
d_gene: NA
j_gene: TRBJ2-7
CDR3aa: CASSLSGVISYEQYF
CDR3nt: TGTGCCAGCAGCTTGTCAGGGGTTATTTCCTACGAGCAGTACTTC

v_gene: TRBV7-2
abundance: NA
d_gene: NA
j_gene: TRBJ1-6
CDR3aa: CASSLVVGDTNSPLHF
CDR3nt: TGTGCCAGCAGCTTAGTTGTTGGGGACACAAATTCACCCCTCCACTTT

v_gene: TRBV6-2/TRBV6-3
abundance: NA
d_gene: NA
j_gene: TRBJ2-5
CDR3aa: CASSRPGAETQYF
CDR3nt: TGTGCCAGCAGCCGTCCGGGAGCCGAGACCCAGTACTTC

v_gene: TRBV5-1
abundance: NA
d_gene: NA
j_gene: TRBJ2-7
CDR3aa: CASSLDRISYEQYF
CDR3nt: TGCGCCAGCAGCTTGGACAGGATCTCCTACGAGCAGTACTTC

v_gene: TRBV3-1/TRBV3-2
abundance: NA
d_gene: NA
j_gene: TRBJ1-1
CDR3aa: CASSFQTTPEAFF
CDR3nt: TGTGCCAGCAGCTTTCAAACTACCCCTGAAGCTTTCTTT

v_gene: TRBV6-1
abundance: NA
d_gene: TRBD1
j_gene: TRBJ2-3
CDR3aa: CASSEGQGSADTQYF
CDR3nt: TGTGCCAGCAGTGAGGGACAGGGGAGCGCAGATACGCAGTATTTT

v_gene: TRBV5-4
abundance: NA
d_gene: TRBD1
j_gene: TRBJ2-7
CDR3aa: CASSYAPGQGPDEQYF
CDR3nt: TGTGCCAGCAGTTACGCTCCGGGACAGGGGCCCGACGAGCAGTACTTC

v_gene: TRBV7-6
abundance: once
d_gene: NA
j_gene: TRBJ1-4
CDR3aa: CASKGIGEKLFF
CDR3nt: TGTGCCAGCAAGGGGATCGGTGAAAAACTGTTTTTT

v_gene: TRBV13
abundance: NA
d_gene: NA
j_gene: TRBJ1-2
CDR3aa: CASSPRLLFDGYTF
CDR3nt: TGTGCCAGCAGCCCCCGACTCCTGTTTGACGGCTACACCTTC

v_gene: TRBV19
abundance: NA
d_gene: NA
j_gene: TRBJ2-2
CDR3aa: CASSIDGRRNTGELFF
CDR3nt: TGTGCCAGTAGTATAGATGGCCGGAGGAACACCGGGGAGCTGTTTTTT

v_gene: TRBV9
abundance: NA
d_gene: NA
j_gene: TRBJ2-1
CDR3aa: CASSVRSPHNEQFF
CDR3nt: TGTGCCAGCAGCGTAAGGAGCCCGCACAATGAGCAGTTCTTC

v_gene: TRBV9
abundance: NA
d_gene: TRBD2
j_gene: TRBJ2-4
CDR3aa: CASSVGLAGGLGKNIQYF
CDR3nt: TGTGCCAGCAGCGTAGGGTTAGCGGGGGGGCTTGGCAAAAACATTCAGTACTTC

v_gene: TRBV20-1
abundance: NA
d_gene: TRBD2
j_gene: TRBJ2-2
CDR3aa: CSASSSGGWDTGELFF
CDR3nt: TGCAGTGCCAGTTCGAGCGGGGGGTGGGACACCGGGGAGCTGTTTTTT

v_gene: TRBV7-2
abundance: NA
d_gene: NA
j_gene: TRBJ1-3
CDR3aa: CASSTTHGGLDGNTIYF
CDR3nt: TGTGCCAGCAGCACTACGCATGGGGGCTTGGATGGAAACACCATATATTTT

v_gene: TRBV19
abundance: NA
d_gene: TRBD2
j_gene: TRBJ2-3
CDR3aa: CASSIPAGGATDTQYF
CDR3nt: TGTGCCAGTAGTATCCCCGCCGGGGGGGCAACAGATACGCAGTATTTT

v_gene: TRBV7-2
abundance: many
d_gene: NA
j_gene: TRBJ1-1
CDR3aa: CASSSSLPNTEAFF
CDR3nt: TGTGCCAGCAGCTCATCACTTCCGAACACTGAAGCTTTCTTT

v_gene: TRBV25-1
abundance: NA
d_gene: TRBD1
j_gene: TRBJ2-2
CDR3aa: CASRGQGATGELFF
CDR3nt: TGTGCCAGCAGAGGACAGGGGGCAACCGGGGAGCTGTTTTTT

v_gene: TRBV12-3/TRBV12-4
abundance: few
d_gene: TRBD1
j_gene: TRBJ2-7
CDR3aa: CASSSTGLGEQYF
CDR3nt: TGTGCCAGCAGTTCGACAGGGCTGGGGGAGCAGTACTTC

v_gene: TRBV11-2
abundance: NA
d_gene: NA
j_gene: TRBJ1-1
CDR3aa: CASSPGGARNTEAFF
CDR3nt: TGTGCCAGCAGCCCCGGAGGGGCTCGGAACACTGAAGCTTTCTTT

v_gene: TRBV6-2/TRBV6-3
abundance: NA
d_gene: TRBD2
j_gene: TRBJ2-2
CDR3aa: CASSEGILAGGTGELFF
CDR3nt: TGTGCCAGCAGTGAGGGGATCCTAGCGGGGGGCACCGGGGAGCTGTTTTTT

v_gene: TRBV25-1
abundance: NA
d_gene: TRBD1
j_gene: TRBJ2-6
CDR3aa: CASSAAGTGAGANVLTF
CDR3nt: TGTGCCAGCTCCGCGGCCGGGACAGGGGCAGGGGCCAACGTCCTGACTTTC

v_gene: TRBV2
abundance: NA
d_gene: TRBD2
j_gene: TRBJ2-7
CDR3aa: CASGVGLAGINSYEQYF
CDR3nt: TGTGCCAGCGGTGTGGGACTAGCGGGAATTAACTCCTACGAGCAGTACTTC

v_gene: TRBV7-8
abundance: NA
d_gene: TRBD2
j_gene: TRBJ2-7
CDR3aa: CASSLALAGGYEQYF
CDR3nt: TGTGCCAGCAGCCTCGCACTAGCGGGAGGATACGAGCAGTACTTC

v_gene: TRBV5-6
abundance: NA
d_gene: TRBD2
j_gene: TRBJ2-1
CDR3aa: CASSSGTSGPPGANEQFF
CDR3nt: TGTGCCAGCAGCTCAGGGACTAGCGGCCCACCTGGGGCAAATGAGCAGTTCTTC

v_gene: TRBV12-2
abundance: NA
d_gene: NA
j_gene: TRBJ1-5
CDR3aa: CASRLASATGVSNQPQHF
CDR3nt: TGTGCAAGTCGCTTAGCATCGGCAACAGGGGTTAGTAATCAGCCCCAGCATTTT

v_gene: TRBV4-1
abundance: NA
d_gene: NA
j_gene: TRBJ1-1
CDR3aa: CASSQVTVFGTPQITEAFF
CDR3nt: TGCGCCAGCAGCCAAGTTACGGTTTTTGGGACACCTCAAATCACTGAAGCTTTCTTT

v_gene: TRBV19
abundance: NA
d_gene: NA
j_gene: TRBJ2-3
CDR3aa: CASRSTALVGTDTQYF
CDR3nt: TGTGCCAGTAGGTCGACTGCCCTCGTAGGCACAGATACGCAGTATTTT

v_gene: TRBV5-1
abundance: NA
d_gene: TRBD2
j_gene: TRBJ2-7
CDR3aa: CASTSGTRSTEQYF
CDR3nt: TGCGCCAGCACCAGCGGGACTAGGAGTACGGAGCAGTACTTC

v_gene: TRBV11-2
abundance: NA
d_gene: NA
j_gene: TRBJ1-6
CDR3aa: CASSPRRDSPLHF
CDR3nt: TGTGCCAGCAGCCCTCGACGGGATTCACCCCTCCACTTT

v_gene: TRBV5-1
abundance: NA
d_gene: NA
j_gene: TRBJ2-1
CDR3aa: CASSLGGIGNEQFF
CDR3nt: TGCGCCAGCAGCTTAGGGGGAATCGGTAATGAGCAGTTCTTC

v_gene: TRBV6-1
abundance: few
d_gene: TRBD1
j_gene: TRBJ1-6
CDR3aa: CASSDRQGFHSPLHF
CDR3nt: TGTGCCAGCAGTGACCGACAGGGCTTTCATTCACCCCTCCACTTT

v_gene: TRBV5-1
abundance: few
d_gene: NA
j_gene: TRBJ2-3
CDR3aa: CASSLQFTDTQYF
CDR3nt: TGCGCCAGCAGCTTACAATTCACAGATACGCAGTATTTT